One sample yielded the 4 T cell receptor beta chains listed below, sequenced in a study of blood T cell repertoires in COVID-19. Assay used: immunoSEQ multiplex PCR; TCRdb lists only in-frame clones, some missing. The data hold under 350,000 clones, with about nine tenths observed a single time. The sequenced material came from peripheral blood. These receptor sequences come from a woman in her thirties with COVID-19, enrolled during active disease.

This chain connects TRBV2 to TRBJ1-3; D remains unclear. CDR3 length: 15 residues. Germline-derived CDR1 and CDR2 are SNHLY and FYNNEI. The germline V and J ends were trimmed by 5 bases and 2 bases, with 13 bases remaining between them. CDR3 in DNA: TGTGCCAGCAGTCGGCAGTCAGGCACTGGAAACACCATATATTTT. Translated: CASSRQSGTGNTIYF.

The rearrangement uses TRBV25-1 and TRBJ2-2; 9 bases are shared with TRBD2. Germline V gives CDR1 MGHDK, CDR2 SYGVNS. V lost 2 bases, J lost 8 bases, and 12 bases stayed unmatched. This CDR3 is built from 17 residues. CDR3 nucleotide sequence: TGTGCCAGCAGTGAAGGAGGGAGCGGGGGGAAGTATGGGGAGCTGTTTTTT. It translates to CASSEGGSGGKYGELFF.

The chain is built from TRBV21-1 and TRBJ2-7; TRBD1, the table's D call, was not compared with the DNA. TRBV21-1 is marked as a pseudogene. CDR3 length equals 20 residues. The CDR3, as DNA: TGTGCCAGCAGCAAAAAGATGGACAGGGGTTTAAGTTGGAATACCTACGAGCAGTACGTC. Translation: CASSKKMDRGLSWNTYEQYV.

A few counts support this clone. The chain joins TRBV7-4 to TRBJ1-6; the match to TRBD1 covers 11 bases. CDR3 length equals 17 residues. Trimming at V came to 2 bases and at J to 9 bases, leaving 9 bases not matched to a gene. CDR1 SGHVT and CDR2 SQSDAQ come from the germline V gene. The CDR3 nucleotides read TGTGCCAGCAGCTTACTGAAGTGGACAGGGGGCAGTTCACCCCTCCACTTT. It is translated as CASSLLKWTGGSSPLHF.